What follows describes a single T cell receptor beta chain. The antigen remains undetermined. This CDR3 spans 13 amino acids. Germline V gene sequence: CDR1 MNHEY, CDR2 SMNVEV (reference sequence). V shed 3 bases and J shed 2 bases, with 8 bases lying between them. The data stem from a study of T cell responses to AZD1222 COVID-19 vaccine. Produced via immunoSEQ multiplex PCR; TCRdb's table is partial and in-frame only. Of 110,000 to 150,000 clones listed, 89% were seen once; the top ten hold approximately 4.5%. General study points: In all cases, repertoires were sampled only after the peak T cell response. Recipients of AZD1222 seropositive at baseline numbered only six or seven. White British donors predominated, females outnumbered males, and clonal diversity was possibly underestimated.

The sample in question was peripheral blood, obtained on day 0 of AZD1222 vaccination. The chain couples TRBV27 to TRBJ2-7; D remains ambiguous. This receptor was taken from an adult in good health. In DNA, the CDR3 is TGTGCCAGCAGTTTGGGTATGACCTACGAGCAGTACTTC. It codes for CASSLGMTYEQYF.